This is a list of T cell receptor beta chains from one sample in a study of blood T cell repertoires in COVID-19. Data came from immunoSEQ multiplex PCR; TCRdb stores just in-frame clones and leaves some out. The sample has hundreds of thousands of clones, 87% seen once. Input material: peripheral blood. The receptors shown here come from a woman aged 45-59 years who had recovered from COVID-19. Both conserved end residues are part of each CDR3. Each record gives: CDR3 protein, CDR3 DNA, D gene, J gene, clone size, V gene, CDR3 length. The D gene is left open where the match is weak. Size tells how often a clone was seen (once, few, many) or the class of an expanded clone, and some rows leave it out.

CASSRGLSSSYEQYF | TGCGCCAGCAGCAGAGGACTCTCGAGCTCCTACGAGCAGTACTTC | - | TRBJ2-7 | - | TRBV5-1 | 15
CASVGQGVGGYTF | TGTGCTAGTGTCGGACAGGGTGTTGGAGGGTACACCTTC | TRBD1 | TRBJ1-2 | once | TRBV12-5 | 13
CASSQRGRGYGYTF | TGTGCCAGCAGTCAGAGGGGGCGCGGCTATGGCTACACCTTC | TRBD1 | TRBJ1-2 | - | TRBV28 | 14
CASSRVGELFF | TGTGCCAGCAGCCGCGTCGGGGAGCTGTTTTTT | - | TRBJ2-2 | few | TRBV3-1/TRBV3-2 | 11
CASSLGHLTDTQYF | TGCGCCAGCAGCTTGGGACATCTCACAGATACGCAGTATTTT | - | TRBJ2-3 | - | TRBV5-1 | 14
CASSQDQASGVDTQYF | TGTGCCAGCAGCCAAGATCAGGCTAGCGGGGTTGATACGCAGTATTTT | TRBD2 | TRBJ2-3 | once | TRBV4-2 | 16
CASSLGRVAKNIQYF | TGTGCCAGCAGTTTGGGCAGGGTGGCCAAAAACATTCAGTACTTC | - | TRBJ2-4 | once | TRBV28 | 15
CAGREGTGVYSGANVLTF | TGTGCCGGGAGGGAAGGGACAGGGGTATACTCTGGGGCCAACGTCCTGACTTTC | TRBD1 | TRBJ2-6 | - | TRBV2 | 18
CASSAGTQSSYEQYF | TGTGCCAGCAGCGCCGGGACTCAAAGCTCCTACGAGCAGTACTTC | - | TRBJ2-7 | - | TRBV9 | 15
CASSLDAGLHTEAFF | TGTGCCAGCAGCTTGGATGCAGGGCTCCACACTGAAGCTTTCTTT | - | TRBJ1-1 | - | TRBV5-4 | 15
CASKGTATYNSPLHF | TGTGCCAGCAAGGGGACAGCAACCTATAATTCACCCCTCCACTTT | TRBD1 | TRBJ1-6 | - | TRBV5-5 | 15
CASSLGQGAGDSADTQYF | TGTGCCAGCAGCCTCGGACAGGGGGCGGGGGATTCCGCAGATACGCAGTATTTT | TRBD1 | TRBJ2-3 | - | TRBV3-1/TRBV3-2 | 18
CASSFQPDYNEQFF | TGCGCCAGCAGCTTTCAACCAGATTACAATGAGCAGTTCTTC | - | TRBJ2-1 | once | TRBV5-1 | 14
CASSLPRTGGSYEQYF | TGTGCCAGCAGTTTACCCCGGACAGGGGGCTCCTACGAGCAGTACTTC | TRBD1 | TRBJ2-7 | - | TRBV28 | 16
CASSLGQGVTYGYTF | TGTGCCAGCAGCTTGGGACAGGGGGTGACATATGGCTACACCTTC | TRBD1 | TRBJ1-2 | - | TRBV7-9 | 15
CASSQELRAGGVDTQYF | TGCGCCAGCAGCCAAGAGCTTCGGGCGGGAGGGGTAGATACGCAGTATTTT | TRBD2 | TRBJ2-3 | - | TRBV4-3 | 17
CASSTEGGGPAGELFF | TGTGCCAGTAGTACCGAAGGGGGCGGCCCAGCCGGGGAGCTGTTTTTT | TRBD1 | TRBJ2-2 | - | TRBV19 | 16
CASSQGQNTEAFF | TGTGCCAGCAGCCAGGGACAGAACACTGAAGCTTTCTTT | - | TRBJ1-1 | - | TRBV7-2 | 13
CASHRGQETQYF | TGTGCCAGTCACAGGGGGCAAGAGACCCAGTACTTC | TRBD1 | TRBJ2-5 | - | TRBV28 | 12
CASSLISQRGNSPLHF | TGTGCCAGCAGCCTAATTAGTCAAAGGGGTAATTCACCCCTCCACTTT | - | TRBJ1-6 | - | TRBV4-2 | 16
CASSPPGTGVYEQYF | TGTGCCAGCAGCCCCCCCGGGACAGGGGTCTACGAGCAGTACTTC | TRBD1 | TRBJ2-7 | - | TRBV5-4 | 15
CASSWASGTSLGAADTQYF | TGTGCCAGCAGTTGGGCTTCCGGGACTTCCCTCGGGGCGGCAGATACGCAGTATTTT | - | TRBJ2-3 | few | TRBV6-2/TRBV6-3 | 19
CASSSRTGNPQETQYF | TGTGCCAGCAGTTCACGGACAGGGAACCCCCAAGAGACCCAGTACTTC | TRBD1 | TRBJ2-5 | - | TRBV6-5 | 16
CASSDPRDPSVYNEQFF | TGTGCCAGCAGCGACCCCCGGGACCCTAGCGTCTACAATGAGCAGTTCTTC | - | TRBJ2-1 | - | TRBV7-8 | 17
CATGTHTYEQYF | TGTGCCACCGGGACTCACACCTACGAGCAGTACTTC | - | TRBJ2-7 | - | TRBV24-1 | 12
CASTQSGWYTEAFF | TGTGCCAGCACTCAAAGCGGGTGGTACACTGAAGCTTTCTTT | - | TRBJ1-1 | - | TRBV6-6 | 14
CASSPGQGYGGYTF | TGCGCCAGCAGCCCGGGACAGGGTTACGGTGGCTACACCTTC | TRBD1 | TRBJ1-2 | - | TRBV5-1 | 14
CASSYGTRGPEAFF | TGTGCCAGCAGTTACGGAACCAGAGGCCCTGAAGCTTTCTTT | - | TRBJ1-1 | - | TRBV6-5 | 14
CASSPTPTTQQFF | TGTGCCAGCAGCCCGACACCGACTACCCAGCAGTTCTTC | - | TRBJ2-1 | - | TRBV7-2 | 13
CASSAQEKLFF | TGTGCCAGCAGTGCCCAAGAAAAACTGTTTTTT | - | TRBJ1-4 | - | TRBV2 | 11
CASRAPTGLDGYTF | TGTGCCAGCAGAGCGCCGACAGGGCTCGATGGCTACACCTTC | TRBD1 | TRBJ1-2 | - | TRBV27 | 14
CASSQGRNQPQHF | TGTGCCAGCAGCCAGGGCCGAAATCAGCCCCAGCATTTT | - | TRBJ1-5 | - | TRBV4-2 | 13
CASSGGLATTGELFF | TGCGCCAGCAGCGGGGGACTAGCGACCACCGGGGAGCTGTTTTTT | TRBD2 | TRBJ2-2 | - | TRBV5-1 | 15
CASSLQDSNQPQHF | TGTGCCAGCAGTTTACAGGATAGCAATCAGCCCCAGCATTTT | - | TRBJ1-5 | - | TRBV6-5 | 14
CASSQEPHRGGIGEKLFF | TGTGCCAGCAGCCAAGAACCCCACAGGGGCGGTATTGGCGAAAAACTGTTTTTT | TRBD1 | TRBJ1-4 | - | TRBV14 | 18
CASFRDRPDEQYF | TGCGCCAGCTTCCGGGACAGGCCCGACGAGCAGTACTTC | TRBD1 | TRBJ2-7 | - | TRBV10-1 | 13
CASSHDSRRSYNEQFF | TGTGCCAGCAGCCATGACTCGCGTCGGTCCTACAATGAGCAGTTCTTC | - | TRBJ2-1 | - | TRBV9 | 16
CASSIGRSDEPQHF | TGTGCCAGCAGCATCGGGAGAAGTGACGAGCCCCAGCATTTT | - | TRBJ1-5 | - | TRBV9 | 14
CASSLDRPSETQYF | TGTGCCAGCAGCTTGGATAGGCCTAGCGAGACCCAGTACTTC | - | TRBJ2-5 | - | TRBV5-4 | 14
CASSEEVNTEAFF | TGTGCCAGCAGTGAGGAGGTGAACACTGAAGCTTTCTTT | - | TRBJ1-1 | - | TRBV2 | 13
CASSLELRGLAGLFHEQFF | TGCGCCAGCAGCTTGGAACTTAGAGGACTAGCGGGTCTGTTCCATGAGCAGTTCTTC | TRBD2 | TRBJ2-1 | once | TRBV5-1 | 19
CASSYPGGRPNYGYTF | TGTGCCAGCAGCTACCCTGGCGGCAGACCTAACTATGGCTACACCTTC | - | TRBJ1-2 | few | TRBV5-8 | 16
CASSQLAGGNTGELFF | TGTGCCAGCAGCCAACTAGCGGGGGGGAACACCGGGGAGCTGTTTTTT | TRBD2 | TRBJ2-2 | - | TRBV6-4 | 16
CASSLSGQGGETQYF | TGTGCCAGCAGTTTATCGGGACAGGGGGGAGAGACCCAGTACTTC | TRBD1 | TRBJ2-5 | - | TRBV28 | 15
CASSQGGGAGARYGYTF | TGCGCCAGCAGCCAAGGAGGGGGGGCAGGGGCTCGCTATGGCTACACCTTC | - | TRBJ1-2 | once | TRBV4-3 | 17
CASSVGEFWGLNTEAFF | TGTGCCAGCAGCGTAGGGGAGTTTTGGGGGCTGAACACTGAAGCTTTCTTT | - | TRBJ1-1 | - | TRBV9 | 17
CASRLVGLTDTQYF | TGCGCCAGCAGATTAGTGGGCCTCACAGATACGCAGTATTTT | - | TRBJ2-3 | - | TRBV5-1 | 14
CASSLRQVYSPLHF | TGTGCCAGCAGCTTGAGGCAGGTTTATTCACCCCTCCACTTT | - | TRBJ1-6 | - | TRBV5-6 | 14
CASSPGLAGNNEQFF | TGTGCCAGCAGCCCCGGACTAGCGGGAAACAATGAGCAGTTCTTC | TRBD2 | TRBJ2-1 | once | TRBV3-1/TRBV3-2 | 15
CASSIWSSGAQYF | TGTGCCAGCAGCATATGGAGCAGTGGCGCGCAGTATTTT | - | TRBJ2-3 | - | TRBV7-2 | 13
CASSPQGNGNTIYF | TGTGCCAGCAGTCCGCAGGGGAATGGAAACACCATATATTTT | - | TRBJ1-3 | - | TRBV6-5 | 14
CASSLTGSSNQPQHF | TGTGCCAGCAGCTTGACAGGGAGTAGCAATCAGCCCCAGCATTTT | - | TRBJ1-5 | - | TRBV5-6 | 15
CASSRQGKWSNQPQHF | TGTGCCAGCAGTCGTCAGGGTAAATGGAGCAATCAGCCCCAGCATTTT | - | TRBJ1-5 | - | TRBV28 | 16
CASSLRPGQGGVAKNIQYF | TGTGCCAGCAGCTTGCGGCCGGGACAGGGAGGGGTGGCCAAAAACATTCAGTACTTC | TRBD1 | TRBJ2-4 | few | TRBV7-9 | 19
CALAGTGKNTGELFF | TGTGCCTTGGCGGGGACAGGGAAAAACACCGGGGAGCTGTTTTTT | TRBD1 | TRBJ2-2 | - | TRBV30 | 15